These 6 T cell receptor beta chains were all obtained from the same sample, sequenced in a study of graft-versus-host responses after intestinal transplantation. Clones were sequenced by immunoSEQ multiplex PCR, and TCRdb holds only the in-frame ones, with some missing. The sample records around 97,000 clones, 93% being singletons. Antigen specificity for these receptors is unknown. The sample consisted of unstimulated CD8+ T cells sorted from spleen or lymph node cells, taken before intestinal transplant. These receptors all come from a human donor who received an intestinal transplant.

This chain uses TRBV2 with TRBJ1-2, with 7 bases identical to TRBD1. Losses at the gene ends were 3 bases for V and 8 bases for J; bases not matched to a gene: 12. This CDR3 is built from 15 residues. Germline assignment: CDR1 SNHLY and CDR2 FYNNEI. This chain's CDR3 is CASSDPTGLKNGYTF. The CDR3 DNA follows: TGTGCCAGCAGTGATCCGACAGGGTTGAAAAACGGCTACACCTTC.

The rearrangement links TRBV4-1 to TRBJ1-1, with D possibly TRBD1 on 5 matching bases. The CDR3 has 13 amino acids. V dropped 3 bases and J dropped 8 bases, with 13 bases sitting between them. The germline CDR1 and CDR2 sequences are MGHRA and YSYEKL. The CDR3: CASSQGPTVEAFF. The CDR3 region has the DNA TGCGCCAGCAGCCAGGGACCGACCGTCGAAGCTTTCTTT.

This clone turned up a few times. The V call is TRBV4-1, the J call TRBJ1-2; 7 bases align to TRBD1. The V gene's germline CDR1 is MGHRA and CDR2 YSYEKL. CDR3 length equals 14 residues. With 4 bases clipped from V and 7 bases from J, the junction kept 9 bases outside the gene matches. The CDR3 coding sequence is TGCGCCAGCAGCCCCCTAGGGACAGTCGGTGGCTACACCTTC. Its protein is CASSPLGTVGGYTF.

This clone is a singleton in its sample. The CDR3 bases are TGTGCCAGCAGCTTTTCGGGATCAACGGTACGGGAGACCCAGTACTTC. This gives the protein CASSFSGSTVRETQYF. This chain uses TRBV7-6 with TRBJ2-5; D might be TRBD2 (5 bases). This CDR3 has 16 amino acids. The V end lost 3 bases, the J end lost 5 bases, and 19 bases lay between the germline ends. CDR1 is SGHVS and CDR2 is FNYEAQ in the germline V gene.

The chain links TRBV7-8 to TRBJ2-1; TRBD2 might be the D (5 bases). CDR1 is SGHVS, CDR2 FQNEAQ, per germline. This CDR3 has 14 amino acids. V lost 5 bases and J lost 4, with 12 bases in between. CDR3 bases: TGTGCCAGCAGCAGGACTCCTCGATACAATGAGCAGTTCTTC. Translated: CASSRTPRYNEQFF.

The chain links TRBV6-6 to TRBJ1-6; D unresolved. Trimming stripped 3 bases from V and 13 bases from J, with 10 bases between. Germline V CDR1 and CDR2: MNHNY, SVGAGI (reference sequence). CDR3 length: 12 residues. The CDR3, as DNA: TGTGCCAGCAGTTATAAGAGGGTCCCCCTCCACTTT. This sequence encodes CASSYKRVPLHF.